This T cell receptor (beta chain) was sequenced in a study of blood T cell repertoires in COVID-19 (dated by TCRdb to the early 2020s). General notes on the study: Samples covering the acute and convalescent phases of COVID-19 were provided by collaborators in the United States, Italy and Spain. The prospective study material was composed of cDNA or gDNA derived from T cells, B-cell-depleted T cells, or PBMCs. The dataset comprised deeply sampled blood TCRbeta repertoires from subjects exposed to, actively infected with, or recovered from COVID-19. The repertoires were released in a freely available public database intended as a resource for research on the immune response to SARS-CoV-2. The samples were drawn from two sources: the first 160 participants of the ongoing ImmuneRACE study, and over 1,000 subjects contributed by 6 global collaborators. Sample metadata almost always included a de-identified subject ID, COVID-19 status, age in years and sex. Where available, HLA class I and class II types were obtained from metadata supplied by the sample provider rather than from assay-based typing.

The germline V gene (reference sequence) provides CDR1 LNHDA and CDR2 SQIVND. CDR3 length: 15 amino acids, cysteine to phenylalanine. The sequence is cut down to CDR3 DNA, 45 bases in frame from base 1. For this chain, trimming is 6 bases at the V end and 6 bases at the J end, and the number of junction bases without a gene match is 10. Collaborating institutions collected whole blood in K2EDTA tubes following their own protocols. For TCRbeta analysis, collaborators shipped samples as frozen whole blood, isolated PBMCs, or DNA extracted from either of those sample types. Results the study describes overall, beyond this receptor: Clinical and demographic metadata were provided uncurated, with the amount varying by source and participant.

Of note for this clone: No cognate antigen has been identified for it. No base quality information exists; no much larger clone differs at one position.

TCRbeta CDR3 regions were amplified from genomic DNA using the immunoSEQ Assay, a bias-controlled multiplex PCR. The study's own analysis went as follows. Nucleated cell counts per sample were estimated from amplification of reference gene primers within the assay. To quantify the absolute abundance of each unique TCRbeta CDR3 rearrangement, sequence reads were collapsed and filtered. For each sample, productive Simpson clonality was calculated as the square root of Simpson's diversity index over productive rearrangements. In TCRdb, the immuneACCESS table is reduced to in-frame sequences with V and J assigned. These tables do not hold every clone; where another copy was compared, an unresolved V gene accounts for under half, and the others remain unexplained. V and J calls and clone size are copied from that table; D and trimming were computed from the DNA. The sample includes fewer than 250,000 clones, with more than 60% observed a single time. Together, the top ten hold around 11% of the sample.

This TCR came from a woman aged 45 to 65 with acute or convalescent COVID-19. Sequences were obtained from peripheral blood. The chain links TRBV19 with TRBJ2-1; a stretch of 8 junction bases matches TRBD2. The CDR3 protein sequence reads: CASRVRGGIANEQFF. Here is the DNA: TGTGCCAGTAGGGTACGGGGGGGCATCGCCAATGAGCAGTTCTTC.